This TCR beta chain was profiled in a study of cytomegalovirus exposure and HLA in healthy donors. The PCR contained 60 Vbeta and 13 Jbeta primers. Method: immunoSEQ multiplex PCR; TCRdb's copy keeps in-frame clones and lacks some. The sample records around 130,000 clones, about 76% being singletons. Sequencing was carried out using PBMCs. The source is a man aged 35-49 years in good health and CMV-seropositive.

The CDR3 reads CASSLRGGTLNTEAFF. DNA for the CDR3: TGTGCCAGCAGCCTGAGAGGTGGGACACTGAACACTGAAGCTTTCTTT. The chain recombines TRBV11-1 with TRBJ1-1; D might be TRBD1 (6 bases). V shed 5 bases and J shed 0 bases, with 16 bases lying between them. Germline values: CDR1 SGHAT, CDR2 FQDESV (reference sequence). The CDR3 has 16 residues. The whole variable domain, filled in from reference TRBV11-1 and TRBJ1-1, reads EAEVAQSPRYKITEKSQAVAFWCDPISGHATLYWYRQILGQGPELLVQFQDESVVDDSQLPKDRFSAERLKGVDSTLKIQPAELGDSAMYLCASSLRGGTLNTEAFFGQGTRLTVV.